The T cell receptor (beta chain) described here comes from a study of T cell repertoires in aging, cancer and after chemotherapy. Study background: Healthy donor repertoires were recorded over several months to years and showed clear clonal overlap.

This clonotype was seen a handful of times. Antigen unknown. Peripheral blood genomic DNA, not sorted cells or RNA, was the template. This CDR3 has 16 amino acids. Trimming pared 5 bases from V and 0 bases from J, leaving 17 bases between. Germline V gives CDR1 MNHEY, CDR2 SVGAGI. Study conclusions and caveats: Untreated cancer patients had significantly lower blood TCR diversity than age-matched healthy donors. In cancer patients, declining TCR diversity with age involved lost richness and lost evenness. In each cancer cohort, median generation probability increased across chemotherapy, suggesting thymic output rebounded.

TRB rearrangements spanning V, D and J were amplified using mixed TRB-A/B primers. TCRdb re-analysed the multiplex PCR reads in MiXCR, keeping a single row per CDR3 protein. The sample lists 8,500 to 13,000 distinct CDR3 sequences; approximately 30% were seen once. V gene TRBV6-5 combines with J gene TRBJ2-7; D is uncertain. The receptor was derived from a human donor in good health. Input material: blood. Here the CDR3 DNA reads TGTGCCAGCAGTGCGGTGAACAGCCTCAGCTCCTACGAGCAGTACTTC. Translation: CASSAVNSLSSYEQYF.